Each of the 20 T cell receptor beta chains below was sequenced from the same sample in a study of blood T cell repertoires in COVID-19. Libraries were prepared by immunoSEQ multiplex PCR; TCRdb keeps only in-frame clonotypes and omits some of them. This table holds 230,000 or so clones, around 85% found once. The specimen was peripheral blood. These receptors were obtained from a human donor in a cohort sampled during active COVID-19.

The chain recombines TRBV4-2 with TRBJ1-4; D is uncertain. Trimming removed 6 bases at V and 0 bases at J, with 14 bases between. This CDR3 region has 16 residues. Per germline, CDR1 LGHNA and CDR2 YNFKEQ. CDR3 residues: CASRAGAAATNEKLFF. DNA of the CDR3: TGTGCCAGCAGGGCAGGCGCCGCCGCAACTAATGAAAAACTGTTTTTT.

This clone was observed a handful of times. The V call is TRBV5-8, the J call TRBJ2-6; possible D gene TRBD2, 6 bases. Trimming took 0 bases from V and 2 from J, leaving 6 bases between them. This CDR3 spans 15 amino acids. CDR1 SGHTS and CDR2 YDEGEE come from the germline V gene. The CDR3 reads CASSLGGAGANVLTF. DNA of the CDR3: TGTGCCAGCAGCTTGGGGGGGGCTGGGGCCAACGTCCTGACTTTC.

The chain has TRBV4-3 and TRBJ2-7; 8 bases fit TRBD1. The ends lost 0 bases at V and 4 bases at J; junction bases unmatched: 5. Germline CDR1 reads LGHNA; CDR2 reads YSLEER. CDR3 length: 15 amino acids. The CDR3 DNA sequence: TGCGCCAGCAGCCAAGAAGGAGGACAGGGTTACGAGCAGTACTTC. This codes for CASSQEGGQGYEQYF.

The rearrangement links TRBV19 to TRBJ1-1, with 7 bases aligning to TRBD1. The CDR3 has 14 residues. The trim removed 1 base at V and 5 bases at J, leaving 4 bases unmatched. Germline V gene sequence: CDR1 LNHDA, CDR2 SQIVND (reference sequence). The CDR3 protein is CASSIVVRGTEAFF. The CDR3 region has the DNA TGTGCCAGTAGTATAGTGGTCAGGGGGACTGAAGCTTTCTTT.

V is TRBV7-9 and J is TRBJ2-3, with TRBD2 identical over 13 bases. The CDR3 has 17 residues. The V segment lost 5 bases and the J segment 4 bases; nucleotides outside the gene matches: 9. CDR1 SEHNR and CDR2 FQNEAQ come from the germline V gene (reference sequence). This CDR3 reads CASSSRTSGSLADTQYF. The CDR3 DNA follows: TGTGCCAGCAGCAGCAGGACTAGCGGGAGCCTGGCAGATACGCAGTATTTT.

The rearrangement uses TRBV7-2 and TRBJ1-5, with D maybe TRBD1 (6 bases). Germline CDR1 reads SGHTA; CDR2 reads FQGNSA. V lost 1 base, J lost 4 bases, and 11 bases lay in between. CDR3 size: 15 residues. The CDR3 nucleotides read TGTGCCAGCAGCTTAGGCAGGGGCCTTAATCAGCCCCAGCATTTT. It is translated as CASSLGRGLNQPQHF. Based on the CDR3 plus reference TRBV7-2 and TRBJ1-5, the full variable domain is GAGVSQSPSNKVTEKGKDVELRCDPISGHTALYWYRQSLGQGLEFLIYFQGNSAPDKSGLPSDRFSAERTGGSVSTLTIQRTQQEDSAVYLCASSLGRGLNQPQHFGDGTRLSIL.

This clone was counted only a few times. The chain recombines TRBV18 with TRBJ2-7; TRBD1 is a possible D gene (5 bases). V shed 6 bases and J shed 6 bases, with 9 bases lying between them. There are 11 residues in the CDR3. From germline, CDR1 is KGHSH and CDR2 LQKENI. CDR3 protein: CASSQGPEQYF. As DNA, the CDR3 is TGTGCCAGCTCCCAGGGCCCCGAGCAGTACTTC.

This CDR3 reads CASSPQRQETQYF. The CDR3 DNA sequence: TGTGCCAGCTCACCACAGCGGCAAGAGACCCAGTACTTC. This sequence joins TRBV18 and TRBJ2-5; D possibly corresponds to TRBD2 (5 bases). The CDR3 has 13 amino acids. Trimming removed 1 base from V and 2 bases from J, with 5 bases in between. Germline CDR1 reads KGHSH; CDR2 reads LQKENI.

The chain links TRBV5-8 to TRBJ1-3, with 7 positions matching TRBD1. Trimming took 4 bases from V and 1 from J; bases not matched to a gene: 8. This CDR3 spans 16 amino acids. Germline loops: CDR1 SGHTS, CDR2 YDEGEE. The chain's CDR3 is CASSAIRQGSGNTIYF. The CDR3 DNA reads as TGTGCCAGCAGCGCAATTCGACAGGGATCTGGAAACACCATATATTTT.

This chain uses TRBV2 with TRBJ1-1; 9 nucleotides line up with TRBD1. Germline CDR1 is SNHLY and CDR2 is FYNNEI. After removal of 6 bases from V and 5 bases from J, the junction contained 7 bases not matched to a gene. This CDR3 has 14 amino acids. The CDR3 is CASRTGTGYTEAFF. The CDR3 nucleotides read TGTGCCAGCAGGACCGGGACAGGGTATACTGAAGCTTTCTTT.

This chain joins TRBV19 and TRBJ1-5, with TRBD1 matching over 7 bases. Germline V lookup: CDR1 LNHDA, CDR2 SQIVND (reference sequence). With 4 bases clipped from V and 1 base from J, the junction kept 7 bases outside the gene matches. The CDR3 sequence is 16 residues long. CDR3 nucleotides: TGTGCCAGTAGTACCTTCGGGACAGCCAGCAATCAGCCCCAGCATTTT. This gives the protein CASSTFGTASNQPQHF.

This chain links TRBV6-5 with TRBJ2-3; a weak D match, TRBD1 (7 bases). This CDR3 has 15 residues. Germline V gene data show CDR1 as MNHEY and CDR2 as SVGAGI. Trimming took off 5 bases at V and 6 bases at J, with 18 bases between the two ends. The chain's CDR3 is CASSNNRGGYDTQYF. CDR3 sequence (DNA): TGTGCCAGCAGTAACAACAGGGGAGGTTACGATACGCAGTATTTT.

A single count supports this clone. The J gene is TRBJ2-3, the V gene TRBV4-2, with 7 bases lining up with TRBD1. Germline assignment: CDR1 LGHNA and CDR2 YNFKEQ. The CDR3 length is 15 residues. After removal of 2 bases from V and 4 bases from J, the junction contained 6 bases not matched to a gene. CDR3 DNA sequence: TGTGCCAGCAGCCAACACCCTGACAGGGCAGATACGCAGTATTTT. It codes for CASSQHPDRADTQYF.

The chain couples TRBV14 to TRBJ1-6; D possibly corresponds to TRBD1 (5 bases). Trimming removed 1 base from V and 11 bases from J, with 15 bases in between. The CDR3 contains 15 residues. Germline loops: CDR1 SGHDN, CDR2 FVKESK. CDR3 nucleotides: TGTGCCAGCAGCCAAGTCCCGGGACTCCTAGCACCCCTCCACTTT. It codes for CASSQVPGLLAPLHF.

V is TRBV7-5 and J is TRBJ2-7; TRBD1 reflects the table's D call only, with no check against the DNA. TRBV7-5 is a known pseudogene. The CDR3 runs 18 residues. This chain's CDR3 is CARSLAGTTGVISYEQYF. The CDR3 DNA is TGTGCCAGAAGCTTAGCGGGGACCACAGGGGTTATCTCCTACGAGCAGTACTTC.

The V gene is TRBV7-2, the J gene TRBJ1-2; 7 bases agree with TRBD1. V lost 2 bases and J lost 14; bases outside the gene matches: 14. Per germline, CDR1 SGHTA and CDR2 FQGNSA. CDR3 size: 14 residues. The CDR3 reads CASSLSRVDRAKTF. CDR3 nucleotide sequence: TGTGCCAGCAGCTTAAGTCGGGTCGACAGGGCTAAGACCTTC.

This chain links TRBV19 with TRBJ2-1; unclear D gene. CDR3 size: 13 residues. V gave up 5 bases and J gave up 10 bases, with 15 bases separating them. In germline, CDR1 is LNHDA, CDR2 SQIVND (reference sequence). DNA for the CDR3: TGTGCCAGTAGTTCTTTAACTACTTCGGAGCAGTTCTTC. This sequence encodes CASSSLTTSEQFF.

The chain combines TRBV11-3 with TRBJ2-7, with 7 bases that match TRBD1. J was trimmed by 3 bases and V by 1 base; bases with no gene match: 3. This CDR3 has 14 residues. CDR1 and CDR2 from the germline V gene are SGHNT and YENEEA. CDR3 in DNA: TGTGCCAGCAGCTTAGGACAGGGCGACTACGAGCAGTACTTC. This encodes CASSLGQGDYEQYF.

Remarks on this clone: This same CDR3 is encoded by further DNA sequences in the sample. V gene TRBV27 combines with J gene TRBJ2-3; the D is unclear. This CDR3 has 14 amino acids. The V gene's germline CDR1 is MNHEY and CDR2 SMNVEV (reference sequence). V was shortened by 6 bases and J by 0 bases, with 10 bases between the two germline ends. CDR3 residues: CASSPTTSTDTQYF. In nucleotides, the CDR3 is TGTGCCAGCAGCCCAACCACTAGCACAGATACGCAGTATTTT.

The gene calls are TRBV6-5 and TRBJ2-4, with 9 positions matching TRBD1. The CDR3 loop spans 15 amino acids. Germline V gene sequence: CDR1 MNHEY, CDR2 SVGAGI. V lost 6 bases to trimming and J lost 4 bases; unmatched junction nucleotides: 7. CDR3 bases: TGTGCCAGCAGGGAGCCGGGACAGGGAAAAAACATTCAGTACTTC. It specifies CASREPGQGKNIQYF.